The clone carrying this T cell receptor beta chain was picked up many times. Its cognate antigen is unknown. Those with hyperthyroidism were 18 to 65 years old, newly diagnosed, and ill for under 2 months. Orbital computed tomography and thyroid ultrasound, together with serum TRAb and thyroxine and clinical symptoms, were used for diagnoses. Blood was obtained at the first hyperthyroidism diagnosis, which preceded any ophthalmopathy symptoms. The data stem from a study of T cells in Graves' hyperthyroidism and ophthalmopathy. The TCR beta CDR3 regions underwent amplification using RNA transcripts as the source. Using the HTBI primer set, a first-round RT-PCR was run on the TCR CDR3. Via MiXCR, TCRdb re-called the multiplex PCR reads, giving one row per CDR3 protein. The profile covers 550,000 to 650,000 distinct CDR3 sequences, with 11% to 15% appearing a single time and about 5.8% taken by the ten largest.

Broader study findings: Among clonotypes expanded in thyroid above 0.001, most were also found in blood.

V lost 5 bases, J lost 2 bases, and 5 bases stayed unmatched. The CDR3 has 14 amino acids. Per germline, CDR1 DFQATT and CDR2 SNEGSKA (reference sequence). V gene TRBV20-1 combines with J gene TRBJ2-3; TRBD2 aligns across 9 bases. This clonotype was sampled from a woman aged 30 to 39 with Graves' hyperthyroidism that later progressed to Graves' ophthalmopathy. The specimen sequenced was blood. CDR3 DNA sequence: TGCAGTGCTCTGACTAGCGGCAACACAGATACGCAGTATTTT. It yields the protein CSALTSGNTDTQYF.